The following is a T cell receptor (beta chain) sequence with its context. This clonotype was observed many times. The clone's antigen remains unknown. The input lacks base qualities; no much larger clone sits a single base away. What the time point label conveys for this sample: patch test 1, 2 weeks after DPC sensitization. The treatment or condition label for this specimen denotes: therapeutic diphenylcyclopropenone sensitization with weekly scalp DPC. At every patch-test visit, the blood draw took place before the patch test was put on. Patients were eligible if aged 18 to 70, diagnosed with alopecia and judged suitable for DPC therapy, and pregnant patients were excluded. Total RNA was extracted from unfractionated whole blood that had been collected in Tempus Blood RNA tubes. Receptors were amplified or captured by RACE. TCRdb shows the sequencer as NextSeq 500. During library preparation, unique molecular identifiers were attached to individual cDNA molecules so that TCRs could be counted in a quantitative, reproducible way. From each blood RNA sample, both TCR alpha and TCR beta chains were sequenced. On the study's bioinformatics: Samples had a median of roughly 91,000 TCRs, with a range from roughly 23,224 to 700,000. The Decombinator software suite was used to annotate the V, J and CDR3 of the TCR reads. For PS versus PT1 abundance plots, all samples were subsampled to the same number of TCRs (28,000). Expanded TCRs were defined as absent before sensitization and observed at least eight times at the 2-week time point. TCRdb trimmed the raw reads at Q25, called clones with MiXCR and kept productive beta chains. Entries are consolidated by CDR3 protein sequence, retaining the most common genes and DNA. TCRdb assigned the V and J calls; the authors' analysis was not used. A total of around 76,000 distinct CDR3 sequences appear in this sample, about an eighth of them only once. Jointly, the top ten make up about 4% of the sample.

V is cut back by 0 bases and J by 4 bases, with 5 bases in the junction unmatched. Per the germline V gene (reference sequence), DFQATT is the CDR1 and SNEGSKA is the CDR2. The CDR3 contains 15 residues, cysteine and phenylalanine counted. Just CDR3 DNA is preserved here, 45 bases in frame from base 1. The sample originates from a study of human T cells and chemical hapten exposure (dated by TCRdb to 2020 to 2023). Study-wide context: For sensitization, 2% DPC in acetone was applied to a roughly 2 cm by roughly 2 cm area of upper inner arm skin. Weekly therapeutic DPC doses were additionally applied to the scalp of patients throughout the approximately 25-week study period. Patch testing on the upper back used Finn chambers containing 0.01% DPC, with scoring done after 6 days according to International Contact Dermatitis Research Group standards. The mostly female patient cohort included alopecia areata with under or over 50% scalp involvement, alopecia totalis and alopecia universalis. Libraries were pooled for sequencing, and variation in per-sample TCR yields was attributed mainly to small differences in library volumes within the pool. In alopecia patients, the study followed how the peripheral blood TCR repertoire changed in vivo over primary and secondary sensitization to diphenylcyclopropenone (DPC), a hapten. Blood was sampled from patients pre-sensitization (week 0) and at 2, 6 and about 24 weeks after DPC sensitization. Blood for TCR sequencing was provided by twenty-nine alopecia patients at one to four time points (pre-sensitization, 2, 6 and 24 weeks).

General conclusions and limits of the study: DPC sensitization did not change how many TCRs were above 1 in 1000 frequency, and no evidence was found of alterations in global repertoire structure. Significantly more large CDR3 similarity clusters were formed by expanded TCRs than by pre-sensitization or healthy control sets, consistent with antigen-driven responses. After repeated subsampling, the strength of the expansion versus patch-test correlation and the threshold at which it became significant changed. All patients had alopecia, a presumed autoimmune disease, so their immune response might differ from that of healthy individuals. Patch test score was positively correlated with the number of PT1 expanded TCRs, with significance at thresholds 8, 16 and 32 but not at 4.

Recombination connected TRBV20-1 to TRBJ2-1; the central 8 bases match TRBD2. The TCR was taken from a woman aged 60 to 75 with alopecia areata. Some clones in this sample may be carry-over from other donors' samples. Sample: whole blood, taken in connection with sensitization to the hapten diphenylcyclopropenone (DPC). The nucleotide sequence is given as TGCAGTGCTAGAGATTGGCTAGCGGGTTACAATGAGCAGTTCTTC. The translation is CSARDWLAGYNEQFF.